These 9 T cell receptor beta chains were sequenced from one sample in a study of cytomegalovirus exposure and HLA in healthy donors. The PCR had 60 Vbeta and 13 Jbeta primers. Here immunoSEQ multiplex PCR was the method, and the copy in TCRdb shows in-frame clones only, minus some. The data show about 120,000 clones, and the top ten clones hold approximately 1.6%. Source material: PBMCs. These receptors were taken from a man aged 18-30 years in good health and CMV-seronegative.

The V gene is TRBV7-3, the J gene TRBJ2-7, with D possibly matching TRBD2 (6 bases). Germline V lookup: CDR1 SGHTA, CDR2 FQGTGA. This CDR3 region has 12 residues. Deletions cut 4 bases from V and 6 bases from J, with 10 bases between. Here the CDR3 reads CASSSVGGEQYF. Written as DNA, the CDR3 is TGTGCCAGCAGCTCCGTGGGGGGCGAGCAGTACTTC.

The J gene is TRBJ1-2, the V gene TRBV7-2, with D possibly being TRBD1 (5 bases). This CDR3 is built from 14 residues. Per germline, CDR1 SGHTA and CDR2 FQGNSA. V lost 5 bases and J lost 4, with 14 bases in between. CDR3 sequence: CASSPYDRTYGYTF. CDR3 coding DNA: TGTGCCAGCAGCCCATACGACAGAACCTATGGCTACACCTTC.

This chain uses TRBV7-2 with TRBJ1-5, with D uncertain. The CDR3 length is 16 residues. Germline CDR1 SGHTA, CDR2 FQGNSA. Trimming cost V 2 bases and J 3 bases, with 14 bases left between them. CDR3 nucleotide sequence: TGTGCCAGCAGCTTATTTGTCGGACTGAACAATCAGCCCCAGCATTTT. Translating gives CASSLFVGLNNQPQHF.

The chain employs TRBV18 and TRBJ1-1; a possible D gene is TRBD1 (5 bases). Germline CDR1 KGHSH, CDR2 LQKENI. The CDR3 totals 16 residues. V was shortened by 2 bases and J by 7 bases, with 20 bases between the two germline ends. DNA for the CDR3: TGTGCCAGCTCACCAGGTCAGCAGGGCCGATCCGGTGAAGCTTTCTTT. This translates into CASSPGQQGRSGEAFF. Variable domain in full (rest from reference TRBV18 and TRBJ1-1): NAGVMQNPRHLVRRRGQEARLRCSPMKGHSHVYWYRQLPEEGLKFMVYLQKENIIDESGMPKERFSAEFPKEGPSILRIQQVVRGDSAAYFCASSPGQQGRSGEAFFGQGTRLTVV.

The V call is TRBV7-9, the J call TRBJ2-1, with D unclear. Between the trimmed V and J ends, which lost 8 bases and 15 bases, there was a span of 14 bases. The germline CDR1 and CDR2 sequences are SEHNR and FQNEAQ (reference sequence). The CDR3 has 10 amino acids. CDR3 sequence reads: CASAAYRAFF. DNA for the CDR3: TGTGCCAGCGCAGCTTACAGAGCGTTCTTC.

The chain recombines TRBV10-3 with TRBJ1-1, with 9 bases identical to TRBD1. CDR1 and CDR2 (germline): ENHRY, SYGVKD. Germline trimming cut 10 bases from V and 0 bases from J; bases unmatched to any gene: 9. The CDR3 is 15 amino acids. The CDR3 nucleotides are TGTGCCACCGAACAGGGGGCGGGATTGAACACTGAAGCTTTCTTT. It translates to CATEQGAGLNTEAFF.

The gene calls are TRBV4-3 and TRBJ1-3; D remains unclear. Germline V gives CDR1 LGHNA, CDR2 YSLEER. CDR3 length: 13 amino acids. The germline V and J ends were trimmed by 1 base and 4 bases, with 5 bases remaining between them. The CDR3 DNA follows: TGCGCCAGCAGCCAAGTGGGCGGAAACACCATATATTTT. It specifies CASSQVGGNTIYF.

The J gene is TRBJ2-5, the V gene TRBV7-8; 9 bases align to TRBD1. Germline CDR1 SGHVS, CDR2 FQNEAQ. The J segment lost 3 bases and the V segment lost 5 bases, leaving 1 base of the junction unmatched. CDR3 length: 13 residues. The CDR3 here is CASSRDREETQYF. The CDR3 DNA is TGTGCCAGCAGCCGGGACAGGGAAGAGACCCAGTACTTC.

The chain joins TRBV28 to TRBJ1-2; D gene unclear. The CDR3 loop spans 12 amino acids. Trimming took off 4 bases at V and 7 bases at J, with 10 bases between the two ends. The V gene's germline CDR1 is MDHEN and CDR2 SYDVKM. The CDR3 region has the DNA TGTGCCAGCAGTTACTGGGAGACTGGCTACACCTTC. Translating gives CASSYWETGYTF.